The present TCR beta chain was sequenced within a study of beta chain features in type 1 diabetes. General observations from the study: At VDJ recombination sites, type 1 diabetes patients had fewer insertions and more deleted nucleotides. Shortening of TCRB CDR3s, moderate but significant, appeared in all four CD4+ subsets of Type 1 diabetes patients.

Reverse transcribing all isolated RNA meant expressed TCRB transcripts were sequenced. Sequencing of naive, central memory and regulatory T cell samples gave an average of approximately 3.5 million reads. Produced via immunoSEQ multiplex PCR; TCRdb's table is partial and in-frame only. The sample consists of 200,000 to 250,000 clones, around a quarter of them appearing once. Cell sorting via CD45RO/CCR7/CD25/CD127/CD95/CD27 was performed to obtain CD4+ naive, central memory, regulatory and stem cell-like memory cells. As regards this clone: Its antigen is not identified.

The sample consisted of central memory CD4+ T cells from blood. The receptor comes from a man in his thirties or forties in good health.

CDR3 nucleotides: TGTGCCAGCAGCGAACAGGGTCTTGCCTACGAGCAGTACTTC. Encoded protein: CASSEQGLAYEQYF. The V call is TRBV28, the J call TRBJ2-7; D possibly corresponds to TRBD1 (6 bases). V was clipped by 6 bases and J by 2 bases, with 14 bases between them. In germline, CDR1 is MDHEN, CDR2 SYDVKM. This CDR3 has 14 residues.